This T cell receptor (beta chain) came from a study of blood T cell repertoires in COVID-19. Looking at the study overall: The United States, Italy and Spain were the sources of the acute and convalescent COVID-19 samples. T cells, B-cell-depleted T cells, or PBMCs supplied cDNA or gDNA.

Original processing methods: Researchers report that nucleated cell counts were estimated from reference gene primer amplification. Assay used: immunoSEQ multiplex PCR; TCRdb lists only in-frame clones, some missing. The V and J calls and clone size were taken over from that table, and D and trimming were inferred from the DNA. The sample lists about 200,000 clones, over 75% seen once, with 5% to 6.5% in the top ten. Between the trimmed V and J ends, which lost 0 bases and 2 bases, there was a span of 13 bases. The CDR3 contains 16 residues. The germline CDR1 and CDR2 sequences are SGDLS and YYNGEE. This chain connects TRBV9 to TRBJ2-3; weak D call: TRBD2 (6 bases). Sequencing was performed on peripheral blood. This TCR derives from a man aged 80 or over with acute or convalescent COVID-19. CDR3 region: CASSVDAGTNTDTQYF. The CDR3, as DNA: TGTGCCAGCAGCGTAGACGCGGGAACGAACACAGATACGCAGTATTTT. Full variable domain (missing parts from reference TRBV9 and TRBJ2-3): DSGVTQTPKHLITATGQRVTLRCSPRSGDLSVYWYQQSLDQGLQFLIQYYNGEERAKGNILERFSAQQFPDLHSELNLSSLELGDSALYFCASSVDAGTNTDTQYFGPGTRLTVL.